Reported below is one T cell receptor beta chain. Any history of autoimmune disease or systemic immunosuppression disqualified patients. Data came from immunoSEQ multiplex PCR; TCRdb stores just in-frame clones and leaves some out. Seen here are some 43,000 clones, 87% observed once, and the top ten hold approximately 39%. The data are from a study of OX40 agonist ivuxolimab in advanced cancers. Study-wide context: Patients were infused with ivuxolimab every 2 weeks at 0.01 to 10 mg/kg. Three patients responded partially, comprising one with hepatocellular carcinoma and two with cutaneous melanoma.

Germline CDR1 reads LNHDA; CDR2 reads SQIVND (reference sequence). Trimming took 9 bases from V and 6 from J, leaving 18 bases between them. The CDR3 is made up of 13 amino acids. The clonotype comes from an adult with an advanced solid tumor such as melanoma, head and neck, liver or kidney cancer. Sequencing was performed on CD4+ or CD8+ T cells sorted from blood, taken in a trial of the OX40 agonist ivuxolimab. This sequence joins TRBV19 and TRBJ2-7; possibly TRBD1 for D (6 bases). In DNA form, the CDR3 reads TGTGCCAGCCAACCAGGGGTTTTCCGCGAGCAGTACTTC. This translates into CASQPGVFREQYF.